This T cell receptor (beta chain) was observed in a study of cytomegalovirus exposure and HLA in healthy donors. Study conclusions and caveats: In presence/absence analyses, roughly uniform sequencing depth across donors was assumed.

Worth noting for this clone: The antigen is unknown.

The CDR3 loop spans 14 amino acids. CDR1 and CDR2 (germline): LGHNT, FRNRAP. Trimming took 3 bases from V and 4 from J, leaving 13 bases between them. Researchers ran the PCR with 60 Vbeta and 13 Jbeta primers. Profiled with immunoSEQ multiplex PCR; TCRdb holds only in-frame clones, not every one. The record lists 29,000 or so clones, of which the ten most abundant hold 0.71%. Sequencing used PBMCs. This TCR came from a young man in good health and CMV-seronegative. This chain links TRBV12-5 with TRBJ2-7; TRBD1 is a possible D gene (5 bases). CDR3 in DNA: TGTGCTAGTGGTTTAGGGGCTGGAAGATACGAGCAGTACTTC. Amino acids: CASGLGAGRYEQYF.